The 10 T cell receptor beta chains below all came from one sample that was sequenced in a study of Ad26.COV2.S vaccination and SARS-CoV-2 variants. Assay: immunoSEQ multiplex PCR; the TCRdb copy retains only in-frame clones and omits some. The table records 400,000 or so clones, 80% to 90% of them present only once. Described treatment: some 20 received Ad26.COV2.S at low or high dose, single or two shots; five or six received placebo; per-sample allocation not given. Sample collection was performed on day 63 after the first vaccine or placebo injection. Sequencing used peripheral blood, obtained in a trial of Ad26.COV2.S vaccine versus placebo. The receptors shown here come from a person aged 18-60 years who received the Ad26.COV2.S COVID-19 vaccine or a placebo.

This chain links TRBV30 with TRBJ2-3, with 9 bases matching TRBD2. J lost 1 base, V lost 3 bases, and 5 bases had no gene match. The CDR3 is 15 amino acids. The germline CDR1 and CDR2 sequences are GTSNPN and SVGIG (reference sequence). DNA of the CDR3: TGTGCCTGGAGCCCGCAGCGGGGGGGCACAGATACGCAGTATTTT. Protein product: CAWSPQRGGTDTQYF.

V is TRBV3-1 (or the pseudogene TRBV3-2) and J is TRBJ1-2, with D hard to call. Germline V CDR1 and CDR2: LGHDT, YNNKEL (reference sequence). The CDR3 consists of 13 residues. The V end lost 4 bases, the J end lost 7 bases, and 13 bases lay between the germline ends. DNA of the CDR3: TGTGCCAGCAGCCTGCTAGGAGTCGGTGGCTACACCTTC. Amino acids: CASSLLGVGGYTF.

The rearrangement uses TRBV10-3 and TRBJ1-1; 7 nucleotides match TRBD1. With 8 bases clipped from V and 8 bases from J, the junction kept 5 bases outside the gene matches. CDR1 and CDR2 (germline): ENHRY, SYGVKD. This CDR3 contains 11 residues. CDR3 sequence (DNA): TGTGCCATCCGGGGGACAGTCGAAGCTTTCTTT. Its translation is CAIRGTVEAFF.

The chain joins TRBV20-1 to TRBJ1-5; D unresolved. V shed 6 bases and J shed 11 bases, with 14 bases lying between them. Germline V lookup: CDR1 DFQATT, CDR2 SNEGSKA (reference sequence). This CDR3 has 11 residues. The CDR3 loop reads CSAGLGLAQHF. The CDR3 nucleotides read TGCAGTGCCGGGCTGGGTCTGGCCCAGCATTTT.

This chain joins TRBV18 and TRBJ1-2; 10 positions agree with TRBD1. Germline assignment: CDR1 KGHSH and CDR2 LQKENI. The CDR3 is made up of 12 amino acids. J lost 8 bases, V lost 5 bases, and 2 bases had no gene match. This CDR3 reads CASSTTGGGYTF. CDR3 nucleotide sequence: TGTGCCAGCTCAACGACAGGGGGCGGCTACACCTTC.

CDR3 sequence: CASSISVGAEAFF. Here the CDR3 DNA reads TGTGCCAGTAGTATTTCAGTGGGTGCTGAAGCTTTCTTT. The chain recombines TRBV19 with TRBJ1-1; D unclear. The CDR3 has 13 residues. The V gene lost 3 bases and the J gene lost 6 bases, with 11 bases spanning the gap. CDR1 and CDR2 (germline): LNHDA, SQIVND (reference sequence).

The chain links TRBV5-1 to TRBJ1-2; D call uncertain. CDR3 length: 14 amino acids. The V end lost 0 bases, the J end lost 6 bases, and 12 bases lay between the germline ends. Per the germline V gene, CDR1 is SGHRS and CDR2 is YFSETQ. For the CDR3, the DNA is TGCGCCAGCAGCTTGGCGTTGGCGGTGGATGGCTACACCTTC. Residues: CASSLALAVDGYTF.

This sequence joins TRBV29-1 and TRBJ2-2; the match to TRBD2 covers 10 bases. Germline trimming cut 3 bases from V and 4 bases from J; bases unmatched to any gene: 2. CDR1 is SQVTM, CDR2 ANQGSEA, per germline. The CDR3 covers 14 residues. The CDR3 nucleotides read TGCAGCGTTGACGTAGCGGGGGGCACCGGGGAGCTGTTTTTT. This encodes CSVDVAGGTGELFF.

This sequence joins TRBV28 and TRBJ1-1, with 8 bases aligning to TRBD1. The CDR3 has 13 amino acids. Trimming removed 6 bases from V and 4 bases from J; junction bases left unmatched: 4. Germline lookup yields CDR1 MDHEN and CDR2 SYDVKM. CDR3 sequence (DNA): TGTGCCAGCAGCGACAGGGGAAGCACTGAAGCTTTCTTT. It encodes CASSDRGSTEAFF.

The genes are TRBV19 and TRBJ1-5; no reliable D call. V dropped 1 base and J dropped 5 bases, with 12 bases sitting between them. This CDR3 contains 15 residues. The germline CDR1 and CDR2 sequences are LNHDA and SQIVND (reference sequence). In DNA, the CDR3 is TGTGCCAGTAGTATAGGAGGGTCCCTGGATCAGCCCCAGCATTTT. It yields the protein CASSIGGSLDQPQHF.